The 30 T cell receptor beta chains in this list originate from one sample, sequenced in a study of T cell responses to AZD1222 COVID-19 vaccine. Here immunoSEQ multiplex PCR was the method, and the copy in TCRdb shows in-frame clones only, minus some. This table has roughly 110,000 clones, roughly 90% appearing once. The specimen comprised peripheral blood, sampled on day 0 of AZD1222 vaccination. All receptors come from an adult in good health.

V gene TRBV30 combines with J gene TRBJ1-5, with TRBD1 matching 11 bases. This CDR3 has 15 amino acids. V was clipped by 3 bases and J by 4 bases; unmatched bases: 5. Germline-derived CDR1 and CDR2 are GTSNPN and SVGIG (reference sequence). Written as DNA, the CDR3 is TGTGCCTGGAGGACCGGGACAGGGGGGAATCAGCCCCAGCATTTT. This translates into CAWRTGTGGNQPQHF.

This clone was counted between two and nine times. CDR3 residues: CASSGLANSYEQYF. The CDR3 DNA follows: TGTGCCAGCAGTGGGTTAGCGAACTCCTACGAGCAGTACTTC. The chain couples TRBV2 to TRBJ2-7; D may be TRBD2 (5 bases). Trimming took off 4 bases at V and 0 bases at J, with 10 bases between the two ends. The germline V gene has CDR1 SNHLY and CDR2 FYNNEI. The CDR3 runs to 14 residues.

DNA of the CDR3: TGTGCCAGCAGCGACAGAGGACAAGCGAACACCGGGGAGCTGTTTTTT. The encoded protein is CASSDRGQANTGELFF. J is TRBJ2-2 and V is TRBV9, with D possibly matching TRBD1 (5 bases). CDR1 is SGDLS, CDR2 YYNGEE, per germline. Trimming left V 3 bases short and J 0 bases short, with 12 bases between. The length of the CDR3 is 16 residues.

Here the CDR3 reads CASSLVRGTNTGELFF. The DNA of the CDR3 is TGCGCCAGCAGCTTGGTTCGGGGGACGAACACCGGGGAGCTGTTTTTT. V usage is TRBV5-1 and J usage is TRBJ2-2, with D perhaps TRBD2 (6 bases). CDR1 and CDR2 from the germline V gene are SGHRS and YFSETQ. The CDR3 covers 16 residues. The ends were cut back, 0 bases at V and 0 bases at J, with 9 bases in the middle.

The V call is TRBV24-1, the J call TRBJ2-7; D is unresolved. This CDR3 region has 16 residues. Per the germline V gene, CDR1 is KGHDR and CDR2 is SFDVKD. Trimming cost V 4 bases and J 0 bases, with 15 bases left between them. CDR3 amino acids: CATSDSDPRSSYEQYF. The DNA of the CDR3 is TGTGCCACCAGTGACTCCGACCCTAGGAGCTCCTACGAGCAGTACTTC.

The gene calls are TRBV4-1 and TRBJ1-2, with 11 bases lining up with TRBD1. This CDR3 contains 16 residues. After removal of 0 bases from V and 5 bases from J, the junction contained 5 bases not matched to a gene. The germline V gene has CDR1 MGHRA and CDR2 YSYEKL. CDR3 sequence: CASSQDGDRGSYGYTF. The DNA for the CDR3 is TGCGCCAGCAGCCAAGACGGGGACAGGGGGTCTTATGGCTACACCTTC.

CDR3 in amino acids: CAISESRRSNQPQHF. As DNA, the CDR3 is TGTGCCATCAGTGAGTCCAGGCGGAGCAATCAGCCCCAGCATTTT. The chain uses TRBV10-3 and TRBJ1-5; the D is unclear. Germline CDR1 reads ENHRY; CDR2 reads SYGVKD. V lost 0 bases and J lost 1, with 7 bases in between. CDR3 size: 15 residues.

The V gene is TRBV9, the J gene TRBJ1-2; the match to TRBD1 covers 9 bases. The J segment lost 8 bases and the V segment lost 3 bases, leaving 5 bases of the junction unmatched. The CDR3 contains 13 residues. Germline V gene data show CDR1 as SGDLS and CDR2 as YYNGEE. The CDR3 here is CASSGGQGRGYTF. The CDR3 coding sequence is TGTGCCAGCAGCGGGGGACAGGGTAGGGGCTACACCTTC.

This sequence joins TRBV5-1 and TRBJ2-1; 10 bases fit TRBD2. CDR3 length: 16 amino acids. Per germline, CDR1 SGHRS and CDR2 YFSETQ. V gave up 0 bases and J gave up 6 bases; unmatched junction bases: 6. CDR3 region: CASSLAAGGPGNEQFF. The CDR3 DNA reads TGCGCCAGCAGCTTGGCAGCGGGAGGGCCGGGCAATGAGCAGTTCTTC.

The chain uses TRBV24-1 and TRBJ2-5; 8 nucleotides agree with TRBD1. This CDR3 has 12 residues. Germline trimming cut 9 bases from V and 1 base from J; bases unmatched to any gene: 0. Germline lookup yields CDR1 KGHDR and CDR2 SFDVKD. CDR3 bases: TGTGCCACCCAGGGGGCCCAAGAGACCCAGTACTTC. Encoded protein: CATQGAQETQYF.

In this sample, this clone turned up once. Written as DNA, the CDR3 is TGTGCCAGCAGTTCCGCGAGGACAGAAACTTCCTACGAGCAGTACTTC. This translates into CASSSARTETSYEQYF. The V and J genes are TRBV6-6 and TRBJ2-7, with D possibly being TRBD1 (6 bases). Germline V CDR1 and CDR2: MNHNY, SVGAGI (reference sequence). Trimming removed 4 bases from V and 1 base from J, with 17 bases in between. The CDR3 has 16 amino acids.

The chain couples TRBV15 to TRBJ1-4, with unresolved D. The CDR3 is 15 residues long. The germline gives CDR1 LNHNV, CDR2 YYDKDF (reference sequence). V was pared by 0 bases and J by 3 bases, with 8 bases between. The CDR3 loop reads CATSRDGVANEKLFF. The CDR3 DNA reads TGTGCCACCAGCAGAGACGGGGTAGCTAATGAAAAACTGTTTTTT. Full variable domain (remainder filled in from reference TRBV15 and TRBJ1-4): DAMVIQNPRYQVTQFGKPVTLSCSQTLNHNVMYWYQQKSSQAPKLLFHYYDKDFNNEADTPDNFQSRRPNTSFCFLDIRSPGLGDTAMYLCATSRDGVANEKLFFGSGTQLSVL.

The chain couples TRBV27 to TRBJ2-2, with 8 bases identical to TRBD1. The V gene's germline CDR1 is MNHEY and CDR2 SMNVEV (reference sequence). This CDR3 is 10 amino acids long. With 9 bases clipped from V and 15 bases from J, the junction kept 6 bases outside the gene matches. CDR3: CARRTGRVFF. The CDR3 DNA is TGTGCCAGGAGGACAGGGAGAGTGTTTTTT.

This clone was seen only a few times. The CDR3 nucleotides are TGTGCCAGCAGTTACGACAGTCTGTATCAGCCCCAGCATTTT. Translated: CASSYDSLYQPQHF. The chain has TRBV6-2 or TRBV6-3 and TRBJ1-5; maybe TRBD1 (5 bases). V was clipped by 2 bases and J by 5 bases, with 10 bases between them. Per the germline V gene, CDR1 is MNHEY and CDR2 is SVGEGT. CDR3 length: 14 residues.

This chain joins TRBV2 and TRBJ2-1; no clear D gene. Trimming took 4 bases from V and 0 from J, leaving 10 bases between them. CDR3 length equals 15 residues. CDR1 is SNHLY and CDR2 is FYNNEI in the germline V gene. The CDR3 reads CASSAVTPSYNEQFF. The DNA of the CDR3 is TGTGCCAGCAGTGCTGTGACTCCCTCCTACAATGAGCAGTTCTTC.

The CDR3 sequence is CSVQQGDQPQHF. CDR3 bases: TGCAGCGTACAACAGGGGGATCAGCCCCAGCATTTT. The chain uses TRBV29-1 and TRBJ1-5, with 8 positions matching TRBD1. Germline V gives CDR1 SQVTM, CDR2 ANQGSEA. The ends lost 6 bases at V and 5 bases at J; junction bases unmatched: 3. CDR3 length: 12 residues.

This clone was found a few times. The chain links TRBV6-1 to TRBJ1-2; a weak D match, TRBD1 (5 bases). Trimming stripped 0 bases from V and 4 bases from J, with 15 bases between. CDR3 length: 16 residues. CDR1 is MNHNS, CDR2 SASEGT, per germline. The CDR3 region has the DNA TGTGCCAGCAGTGAAGCCGGGACTAAAGCCGGCTATGGCTACACCTTC. Its translation: CASSEAGTKAGYGYTF.

This chain joins TRBV7-2 and TRBJ2-7; 8 nucleotides match TRBD2. V shed 1 base, J shed 7 bases, and the junction held 12 bases outside the gene matches. CDR3 length: 16 residues. In germline, CDR1 is SGHTA, CDR2 FQGNSA. The CDR3 sequence: CASSLGASGSQREQYF. CDR3 nucleotide sequence: TGTGCCAGCAGCTTAGGAGCGAGCGGGAGCCAAAGGGAGCAGTACTTC.

This sequence joins TRBV19 and TRBJ2-1, with 7 bases identical to TRBD1. Per germline, CDR1 LNHDA and CDR2 SQIVND (reference sequence). The CDR3 runs to 14 residues. Trimming took 6 bases from V and 5 from J; bases not matched to a gene: 7. CDR3 sequence reads: CASRPSGQHNEQFF. The CDR3 DNA follows: TGTGCCAGTAGACCCTCGGGACAGCACAATGAGCAGTTCTTC.

The chain carries TRBV6-2 or TRBV6-3 and TRBJ1-2; 8 bases map to TRBD1. The CDR3 is 12 residues long. The germline gives CDR1 MNHEY, CDR2 SVGEGT. V dropped 6 bases and J dropped 8; count of bases not matched to a gene: 5. The CDR3 bases are TGTGCCAGCAGCGATACAGGGGGAGGCTACACCTTC. Residues: CASSDTGGGYTF.

The rearrangement uses TRBV10-3 and TRBJ2-5; TRBD2 matches at 7 bases. V lost 6 bases, J lost 2 bases, and 6 bases stayed unmatched. The CDR3 is 14 residues long. Germline V lookup: CDR1 ENHRY, CDR2 SYGVKD. The CDR3 region is CAISLTSPQETQYF. Written as DNA, the CDR3 is TGTGCCATCAGCCTGACTAGCCCACAAGAGACCCAGTACTTC.

The chain uses TRBV19 and TRBJ1-2; 9 bases line up with TRBD1. This CDR3 region has 17 residues. Per germline, CDR1 LNHDA and CDR2 SQIVND (reference sequence). The V gene end was trimmed by 7 bases and the J gene end by 1 base; junction bases not matched to a gene: 13. The CDR3: CASTKTGGVVLNYGYTF. CDR3 nucleotides: TGTGCCAGTACCAAAACAGGGGGCGTCGTCCTTAACTATGGCTACACCTTC.

The V gene is TRBV18, the J gene TRBJ1-5, with D uncertain. CDR3 size: 16 residues. Germline V gene data show CDR1 as KGHSH and CDR2 as LQKENI. V was trimmed by 4 bases and J by 7 bases, leaving 20 bases between them. The CDR3 protein is CASSLDLGSLGQPQHF. CDR3 coding DNA: TGTGCCAGCTCACTGGACCTCGGGTCCCTCGGGCAGCCCCAGCATTTT.

The V gene is TRBV5-5, the J gene TRBJ2-7, with TRBD1 as a possible D gene (6 bases). Looked up from germline, CDR1 is SGHKS and CDR2 is YYEKEE (reference sequence). V was trimmed by 2 bases and J by 0 bases, leaving 21 bases between them. CDR3 length: 18 residues. The CDR3 region is CASSFLGSTGSSSYEQYF. In DNA, the CDR3 is TGTGCCAGCAGCTTTTTAGGGTCGACAGGCAGCAGCTCCTACGAGCAGTACTTC.

The J gene is TRBJ1-2, the V gene TRBV7-2, with 8 bases matching TRBD1. The germline V gene has CDR1 SGHTA and CDR2 FQGNSA. V shed 3 bases, J shed 8 bases, and the junction held 5 bases outside the gene matches. The CDR3 has 13 amino acids. The CDR3 coding sequence is TGTGCCAGCAGCTTGCAGGGGGCCTTGGGCTACACCTTC. This codes for CASSLQGALGYTF. The whole variable domain, filled in from reference TRBV7-2 and TRBJ1-2, reads GAGVSQSPSNKVTEKGKDVELRCDPISGHTALYWYRQSLGQGLEFLIYFQGNSAPDKSGLPSDRFSAERTGGSVSTLTIQRTQQEDSAVYLCASSLQGALGYTFGSGTRLTVV.

V and J are TRBV28 and TRBJ2-7; D is tentatively TRBD1 or TRBD2 (5 bases each). Trimming removed 6 bases from V and 3 bases from J, with 15 bases in between. This CDR3 comprises 14 residues. Germline loops: CDR1 MDHEN, CDR2 SYDVKM. The CDR3 protein is CASSLTGPFYEQYF. The CDR3 bases are TGTGCCAGCAGCCTAACGGGGCCATTCTACGAGCAGTACTTC.

The rearrangement links TRBV19 to TRBJ2-7, with TRBD2 as a possible D gene (6 bases). The CDR3 runs 13 residues. The V gene's germline CDR1 is LNHDA and CDR2 SQIVND (reference sequence). V was pared by 5 bases and J by 2 bases, with 10 bases between. The CDR3 DNA reads TGTGCCAGTAGTCCGGGACTCCCCTACGAGCAGTACTTC. This codes for CASSPGLPYEQYF.

The chain has TRBV5-4 and TRBJ2-4; TRBD2 agrees at 7 bases. CDR1 is SGHNT and CDR2 is YYREEE in the germline V gene (reference sequence). V lost 4 bases to trimming and J lost 2 bases; unmatched junction nucleotides: 6. The length of the CDR3 is 15 residues. CDR3 sequence (DNA): TGTGCCAGCAGCCCTACTAGCGCTACCAAAAACATTCAGTACTTC. Its protein product is CASSPTSATKNIQYF.

The chain is built from TRBV4-1 and TRBJ2-1, with 9 nucleotides matching TRBD2. With 5 bases clipped from V and 9 bases from J, the junction kept 11 bases outside the gene matches. CDR3 size: 15 residues. Per the germline V gene, CDR1 is MGHRA and CDR2 is YSYEKL. This CDR3 is CASSSQAGGPGEQFF. The CDR3 coding sequence is TGCGCCAGCAGCTCCCAGGCGGGAGGGCCGGGTGAGCAGTTCTTC.

The chain carries TRBV2 and TRBJ2-7; possibly TRBD2 for D (6 bases). Deletions cut 6 bases from V and 7 bases from J, with 19 bases between. This CDR3 comprises 14 residues. Germline CDR1 is SNHLY and CDR2 is FYNNEI. The CDR3 is CASRPGLGIREQYF. The DNA of the CDR3 is TGTGCCAGCAGGCCGGGACTGGGTATCCGAGAGCAGTACTTC. The complete variable domain, with remaining parts taken from reference TRBV2 and TRBJ2-7, reads EPEVTQTPSHQVTQMGQEVILRCVPISNHLYFYWYRQILGQKVEFLVSFYNNEISEKSEIFDDQFSVERPDGSNFTLKIRSTKLEDSAMYFCASRPGLGIREQYFGPGTRLTVT.